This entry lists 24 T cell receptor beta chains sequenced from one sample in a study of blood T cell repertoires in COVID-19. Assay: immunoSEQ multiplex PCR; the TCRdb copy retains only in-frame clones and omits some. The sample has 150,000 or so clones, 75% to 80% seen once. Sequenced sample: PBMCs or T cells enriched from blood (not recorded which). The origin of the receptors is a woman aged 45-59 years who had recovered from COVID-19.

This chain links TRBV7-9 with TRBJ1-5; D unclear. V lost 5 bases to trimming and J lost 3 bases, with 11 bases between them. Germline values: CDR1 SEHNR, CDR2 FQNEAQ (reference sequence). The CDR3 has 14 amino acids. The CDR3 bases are TGTGCCAGCAGCGGTGAGGGTGACAATCAGCCCCAGCATTTT. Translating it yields CASSGEGDNQPQHF.

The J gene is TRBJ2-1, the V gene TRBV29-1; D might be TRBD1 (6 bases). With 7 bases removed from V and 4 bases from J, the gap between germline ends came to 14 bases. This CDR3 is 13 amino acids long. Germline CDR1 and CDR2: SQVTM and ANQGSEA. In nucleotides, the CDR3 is TGCAGCGGAGCCGGGACATTTTACAATGAGCAGTTCTTC. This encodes CSGAGTFYNEQFF.

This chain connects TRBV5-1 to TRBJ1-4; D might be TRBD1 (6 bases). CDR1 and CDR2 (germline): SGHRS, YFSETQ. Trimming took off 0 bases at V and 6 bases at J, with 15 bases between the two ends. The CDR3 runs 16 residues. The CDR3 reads CASSLATGILDEKLFF. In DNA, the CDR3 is TGCGCCAGCAGCTTGGCCACAGGGATCCTAGATGAAAAACTGTTTTTT.

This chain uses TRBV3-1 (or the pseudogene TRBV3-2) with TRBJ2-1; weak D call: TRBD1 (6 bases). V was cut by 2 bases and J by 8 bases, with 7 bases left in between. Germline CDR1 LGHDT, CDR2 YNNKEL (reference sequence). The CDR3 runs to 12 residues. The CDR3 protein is CASSQRGYEQFF. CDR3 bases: TGTGCCAGCAGCCAAAGGGGGTATGAGCAGTTCTTC.

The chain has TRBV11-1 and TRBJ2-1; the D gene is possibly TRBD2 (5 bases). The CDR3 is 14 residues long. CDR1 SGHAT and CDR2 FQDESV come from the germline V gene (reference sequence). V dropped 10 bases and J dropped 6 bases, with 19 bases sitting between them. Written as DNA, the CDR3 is TGTGCCACACGATCGGGGAACCCCTCCAATGAGCAGTTCTTC. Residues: CATRSGNPSNEQFF.

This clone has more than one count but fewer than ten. The CDR3 here is CASSYSHQETQYF. The CDR3 bases are TGTGCCAGCAGCTACTCCCACCAAGAGACCCAGTACTTC. The J gene is TRBJ2-5, the V gene TRBV7-7; D is unclear. Trimming took off 4 bases at V and 0 bases at J, with 6 bases between the two ends. The germline CDR1 and CDR2 sequences are SSHAT and FNYEAQ (reference sequence). CDR3 size: 13 residues.

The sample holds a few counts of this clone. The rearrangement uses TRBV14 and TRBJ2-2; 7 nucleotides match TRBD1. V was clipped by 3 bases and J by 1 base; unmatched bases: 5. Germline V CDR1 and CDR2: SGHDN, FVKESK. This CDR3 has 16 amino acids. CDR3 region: CASSHHRDRNTGELFF. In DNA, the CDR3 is TGTGCCAGCAGCCATCACCGGGACAGGAACACCGGGGAGCTGTTTTTT.

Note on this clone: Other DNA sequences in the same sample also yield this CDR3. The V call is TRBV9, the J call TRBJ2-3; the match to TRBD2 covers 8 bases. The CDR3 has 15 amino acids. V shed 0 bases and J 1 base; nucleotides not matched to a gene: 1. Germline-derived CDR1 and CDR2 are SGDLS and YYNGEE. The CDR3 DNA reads TGTGCCAGCAGCGTAGCGGGGGGGCGCACAGATACGCAGTATTTT. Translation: CASSVAGGRTDTQYF.

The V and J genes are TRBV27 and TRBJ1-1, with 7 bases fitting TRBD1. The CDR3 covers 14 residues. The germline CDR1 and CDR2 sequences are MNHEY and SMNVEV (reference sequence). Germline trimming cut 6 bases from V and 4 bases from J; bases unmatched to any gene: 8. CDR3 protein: CASRYDRVGTEAFF. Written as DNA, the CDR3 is TGTGCCAGCAGGTACGACAGGGTGGGCACTGAAGCTTTCTTT.

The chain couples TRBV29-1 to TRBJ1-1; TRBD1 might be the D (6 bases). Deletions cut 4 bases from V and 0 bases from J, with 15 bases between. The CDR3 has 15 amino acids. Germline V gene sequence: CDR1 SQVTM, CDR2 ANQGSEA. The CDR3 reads CSVVQGLWLNTEAFF. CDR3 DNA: TGCAGCGTTGTGCAGGGGCTGTGGTTGAACACTGAAGCTTTCTTT.

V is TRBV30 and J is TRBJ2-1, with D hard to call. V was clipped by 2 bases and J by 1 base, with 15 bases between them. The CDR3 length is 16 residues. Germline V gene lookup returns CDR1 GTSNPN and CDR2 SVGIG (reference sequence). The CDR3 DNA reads TGTGCCTGGAGTCGCCCGTTGCGCCTGTCCTACAATGAGCAGTTCTTC. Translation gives CAWSRPLRLSYNEQFF.

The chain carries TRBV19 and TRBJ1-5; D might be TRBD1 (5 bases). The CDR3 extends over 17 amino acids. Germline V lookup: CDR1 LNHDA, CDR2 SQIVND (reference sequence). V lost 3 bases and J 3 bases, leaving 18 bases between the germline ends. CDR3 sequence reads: CASSIQPWGDNNQPQHF. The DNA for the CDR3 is TGTGCCAGTAGTATTCAACCGTGGGGGGATAACAATCAGCCCCAGCATTTT.

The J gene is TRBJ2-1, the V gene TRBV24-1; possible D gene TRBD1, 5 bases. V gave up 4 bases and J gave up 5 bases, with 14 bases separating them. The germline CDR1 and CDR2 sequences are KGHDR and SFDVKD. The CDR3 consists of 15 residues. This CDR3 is CATSEYNTGHNEQFF. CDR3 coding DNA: TGTGCCACCAGTGAATATAATACAGGTCACAATGAGCAGTTCTTC.

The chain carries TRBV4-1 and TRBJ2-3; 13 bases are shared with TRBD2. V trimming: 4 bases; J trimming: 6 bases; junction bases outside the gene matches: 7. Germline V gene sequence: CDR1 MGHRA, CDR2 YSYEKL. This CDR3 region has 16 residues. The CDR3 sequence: CASSLMGLAGRDTQYF. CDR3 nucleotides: TGCGCCAGCAGCCTAATGGGACTAGCGGGAAGGGATACGCAGTATTTT.

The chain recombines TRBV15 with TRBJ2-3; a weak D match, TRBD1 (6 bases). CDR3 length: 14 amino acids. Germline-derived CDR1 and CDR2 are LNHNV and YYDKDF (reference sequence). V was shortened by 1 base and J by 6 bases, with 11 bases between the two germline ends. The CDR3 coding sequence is TGTGCCACCAGCAGAGCCAGGGGACGGGATACGCAGTATTTT. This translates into CATSRARGRDTQYF. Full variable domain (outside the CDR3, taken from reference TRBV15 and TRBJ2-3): DAMVIQNPRYQVTQFGKPVTLSCSQTLNHNVMYWYQQKSSQAPKLLFHYYDKDFNNEADTPDNFQSRRPNTSFCFLDIRSPGLGDTAMYLCATSRARGRDTQYFGPGTRLTVL.

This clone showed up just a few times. The CDR3 region has the DNA TGTGCCAGCAGTCCCATGACAGGGGGCCGGTTGTCCTACGAGCAGTACTTC. Residues: CASSPMTGGRLSYEQYF. J is TRBJ2-7 and V is TRBV27; 10 bases agree with TRBD1. The CDR3 has 17 amino acids. Germline CDR1 reads MNHEY; CDR2 reads SMNVEV (reference sequence). V lost 5 bases and J lost 1; bases outside the gene matches: 11.

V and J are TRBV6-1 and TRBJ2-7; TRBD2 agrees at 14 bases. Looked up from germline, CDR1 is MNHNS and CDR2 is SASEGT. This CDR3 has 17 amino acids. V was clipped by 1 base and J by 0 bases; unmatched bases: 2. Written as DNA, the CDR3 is TGTGCCAGCAGTGAAGGGGGACTAGCGGGGGTCTCCTACGAGCAGTACTTC. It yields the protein CASSEGGLAGVSYEQYF.

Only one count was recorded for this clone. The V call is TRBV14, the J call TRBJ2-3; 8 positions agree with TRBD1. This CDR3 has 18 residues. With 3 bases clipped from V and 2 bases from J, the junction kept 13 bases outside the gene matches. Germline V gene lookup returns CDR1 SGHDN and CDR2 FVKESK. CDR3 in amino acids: CASSHQKTGARHTDTQYF. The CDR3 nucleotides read TGTGCCAGCAGCCACCAAAAGACAGGGGCGCGACACACAGATACGCAGTATTTT.

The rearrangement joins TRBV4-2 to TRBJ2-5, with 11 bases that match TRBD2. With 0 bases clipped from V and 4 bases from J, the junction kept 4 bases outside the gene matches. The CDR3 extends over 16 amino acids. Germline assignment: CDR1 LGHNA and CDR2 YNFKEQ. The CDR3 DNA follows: TGTGCCAGCAGCCAAGAGAAAGGACTAGCGGGAGAGACCCAGTACTTC. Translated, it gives CASSQEKGLAGETQYF.

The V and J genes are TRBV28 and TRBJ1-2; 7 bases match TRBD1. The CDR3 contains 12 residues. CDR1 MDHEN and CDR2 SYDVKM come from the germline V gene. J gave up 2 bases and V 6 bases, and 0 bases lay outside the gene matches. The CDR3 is CASRGQNYGYTF. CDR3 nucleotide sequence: TGTGCCAGCAGGGGACAGAACTATGGCTACACCTTC.

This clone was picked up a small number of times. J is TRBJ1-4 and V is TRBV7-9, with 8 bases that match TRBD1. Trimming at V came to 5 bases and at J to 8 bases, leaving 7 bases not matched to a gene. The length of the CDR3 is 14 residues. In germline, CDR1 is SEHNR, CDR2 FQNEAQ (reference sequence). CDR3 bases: TGTGCCAGCAGCCAGACAGGGGTTGTGGAAAAACTGTTTTTT. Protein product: CASSQTGVVEKLFF.

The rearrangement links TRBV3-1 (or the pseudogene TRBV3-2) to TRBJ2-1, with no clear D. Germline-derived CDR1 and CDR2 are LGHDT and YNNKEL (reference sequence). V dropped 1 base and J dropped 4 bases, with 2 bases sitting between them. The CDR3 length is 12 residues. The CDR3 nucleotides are TGTGCCAGCAGCCAAGCGTACAATGAGCAGTTCTTC. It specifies CASSQAYNEQFF.

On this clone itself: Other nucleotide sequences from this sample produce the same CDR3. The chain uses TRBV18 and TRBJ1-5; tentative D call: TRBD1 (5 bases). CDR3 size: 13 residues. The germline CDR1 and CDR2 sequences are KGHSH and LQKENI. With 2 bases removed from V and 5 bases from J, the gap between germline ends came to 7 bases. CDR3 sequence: CASSPGGDQPQHF. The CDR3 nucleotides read TGTGCCAGCTCACCAGGAGGGGATCAGCCCCAGCATTTT.

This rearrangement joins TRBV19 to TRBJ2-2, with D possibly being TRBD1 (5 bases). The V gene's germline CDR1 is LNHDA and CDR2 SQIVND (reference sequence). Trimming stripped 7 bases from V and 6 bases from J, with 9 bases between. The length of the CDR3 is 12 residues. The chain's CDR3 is CASTWGPGELFF. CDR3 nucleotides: TGTGCCAGTACCTGGGGCCCCGGGGAGCTGTTTTTT. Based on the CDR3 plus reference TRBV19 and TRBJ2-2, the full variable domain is DGGITQSPKYLFRKEGQNVTLSCEQNLNHDAMYWYRQDPGQGLRLIYYSQIVNDFQKGDIAEGYSVSREKKESFPLTVTSAQKNPTAFYLCASTWGPGELFFGEGSRLTVL.